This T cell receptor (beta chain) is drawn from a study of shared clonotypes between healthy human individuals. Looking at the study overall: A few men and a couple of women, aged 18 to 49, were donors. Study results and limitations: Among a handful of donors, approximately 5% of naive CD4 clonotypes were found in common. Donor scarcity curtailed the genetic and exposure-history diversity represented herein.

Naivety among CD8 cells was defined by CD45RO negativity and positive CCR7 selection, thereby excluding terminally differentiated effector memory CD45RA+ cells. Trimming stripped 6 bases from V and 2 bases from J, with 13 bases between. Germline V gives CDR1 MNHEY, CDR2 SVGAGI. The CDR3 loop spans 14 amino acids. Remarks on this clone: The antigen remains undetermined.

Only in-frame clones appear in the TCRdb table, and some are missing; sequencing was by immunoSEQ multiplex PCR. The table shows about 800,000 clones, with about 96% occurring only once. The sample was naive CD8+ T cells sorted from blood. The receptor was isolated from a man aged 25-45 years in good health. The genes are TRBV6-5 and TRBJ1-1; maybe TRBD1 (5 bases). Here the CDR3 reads CASSLGVSNTEAFF. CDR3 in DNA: TGTGCCAGCAGCCTGGGGGTGAGTAACACTGAAGCTTTCTTT.